This TCR beta chain was sequenced during a study of blood T cell repertoires in COVID-19. Turning to the study itself: From T cells, B-cell-depleted T cells, or PBMCs came the material, which was cDNA or gDNA.

Authors' data handling: Amplifying reference gene primers gave estimates of nucleated cell counts. The repertoire was sequenced with immunoSEQ multiplex PCR; TCRdb's copy has only in-frame clones and lacks some. D and trimming were read from the DNA, whereas the V and J calls and clone size are those reported in that table. Of approximately 200,000 clones in the sample, 84% were seen once. Deletions cut 5 bases from V and 2 bases from J, with 10 bases between. This CDR3 spans 14 amino acids. From germline, CDR1 is MDHEN and CDR2 SYDVKM. This receptor was obtained from a woman aged 55-70 years with acute or convalescent COVID-19. The sequenced sample was peripheral blood. The V and J genes are TRBV28 and TRBJ2-4; D is unresolved. CDR3 bases: TGTGCCAGCAGTCCAGAGGTCCCCAAAAACATTCAGTACTTC. Amino acid sequence: CASSPEVPKNIQYF.